This TCR beta chain is from a study of T cell responses to AZD1222 COVID-19 vaccine. General observations from the study: Seropositive at baseline were only a handful of AZD1222 recipients. Repertoires in all cases were sampled only once the peak T cell response had passed.

The analysis combined second doses at about 4 or about 12 weeks. In the case of this clone: The target antigen is unknown.

The CDR3 is 13 residues long. The V and J ends lost 1 base and 8 bases respectively, with 14 bases between them. The germline CDR1 and CDR2 sequences are SQVTM and ANQGSEA. Using immunoSEQ multiplex PCR, the repertoire was profiled, and TCRdb retains in-frame clones only, with some absent. Found here are roughly 130,000 clones, roughly 90% of them singletons; the top ten hold around 1.1%. The sample was peripheral blood, taken 28 days after the second AZD1222 dose. The TCR sequence derives from an adult who received the AZD1222 COVID-19 vaccine. The rearrangement uses TRBV29-1 and TRBJ1-2, with unresolved D. The CDR3 reads CSVEAGLYLGYTF. CDR3 DNA sequence: TGCAGCGTTGAAGCAGGTCTCTATTTAGGCTACACCTTC.